This T cell receptor (beta chain) was recovered during a study of cytomegalovirus exposure and HLA in healthy donors (dated by TCRdb to about 2017). Context from the whole study: An earlier analysis of around 600 of the donors reported more than 250 Gb of sequence data and 100 million to 130 million unique TCR beta sequences from 150 million to 200 million T cells. A later analysis re-analyzed previously published TCR beta repertoires from roughly 690 donors and added high-resolution HLA genotyping to study TCR occurrence patterns. Among about 360 genotyped donors of the cohort, an average of about 240,000 unique TCR beta nucleotide sequences were sequenced per donor, roughly a sixth of them non-productive. The study profiled the T cell repertoires of hundreds of subjects by immunosequencing and related them to cytomegalovirus serostatus. The later analysis used no new phenotypic data to find candidate immune exposures, relying instead on TCR beta sequences and their occurrence across donors. To decide whether each TCR beta V gene segment behaved as functional or pseudogenic, an earlier analysis of several hundred of the donors relied on high-throughput TCR beta sequencing. Of the approximately 400 genotyped donors, about 80% fell in the genetic ancestry cluster associated with self-reported Caucasian donors. An early release covering over 500 HLA-typed donors comprised roughly 300 gigabases of sequencing data and about 90 million unique TCR sequences. Class I and class II HLA loci were covered by the typing at four-digit resolution. Typing coverage varied by locus: about 629-630 donors for A, B, C, DRB1 and DQB1; some 520 for DQA1; approximately 570 for DPA1; 450 to 480 for DPB1. To predict cytomegalovirus infection status, the study brought together high-throughput TCR immunosequencing, statistical association of individual TCRs with disease status, and machine learning. Genome-wide SNP genotypes for about three fifths of the 666 donors were used in a later genetic analysis, which treated that subset as a discovery cohort. The study was designed to test whether signatures of past pathogen exposure could be identified by cataloging public T cell receptors. Donor age, sex, ethnicity and CMV serostatus were collected together with the repertoire data. Every repertoire in the discovery cohort had been generated on one and the same sequencing platform. Roughly 5 DR-DQ haplotypes were treated as single units for association and clustering because of strong linkage in the cohort. Besides the first cohort of about 730 subjects, a separate validation cohort made up of over 95 different subjects was used. The paper's findings and limits, for the study overall: Seventeen rarely observed V segments, including chromosome 9 orphons, were excluded from the earlier analysis of approximately 500 of the donors because counts were too low. Only TCR beta chains were sequenced in this cohort, and the absence of alpha or paired-chain data limited detectable features. Broadly in line with IMGT annotations, most TCR beta V segments showed up in productive rearrangements about 87% or about 30% of the time in an earlier analysis of 450 to 600 of the donors. In a later analysis, several top co-occurrence clusters were reported to appear linked to parvovirus B19, influenza, CMV and Epstein-Barr virus. The only immune exposure information available for the cohort was CMV serostatus. Most CMV-associated TCR beta chains appeared to be HLA-restricted in a later analysis, and the HLA associations seemed to be driven largely by CMV exposure. A further reported finding was that TCR beta sequences accurately predicted the HLA-A and HLA-B alleles for most subjects in the first cohort. A later genetic analysis associated a missense DCLRE1C variant with V-gene and J-gene trimming of TCR beta chains, and an independent cohort replicated the association. In the study, approximately 150 TCR beta chains were listed as associated with cytomegalovirus. Presence/absence analyses assumed roughly uniform sequencing depth across donors, an assumption that may not hold. In a later analysis, HLA-associated TCR beta chains were found to be more clonally expanded and to have lower generation probabilities than equally common non-associated chains. Three of the identified cytomegalovirus-associated TCR beta chains were confirmed in vitro to be specific for cytomegalovirus antigens. Most TCR sequences were observed very rarely across donors, whereas some public TCRs were present in many individuals. Compared with the approximately 700-donor mean, donors in an Asian-associated ancestry cluster had fewer N-insertions in productive TCRs, according to a later genetic analysis. Linkage disequilibrium might explain the correlated functional status among segregating V segments, but an unknown experimental factor could not be ruled out. Cytomegalovirus status was reported to be diagnosed by the classifier with high specificity and sensitivity in both the original and validation cohorts. Because the 87-base-pair reads could not distinguish some IMGT-functional V segments, including TRBV6-2 and TRBV6-3, those segments were excluded. Assigning TCR associations to individual alleles was difficult when HLA alleles, especially DR and DQ, strongly co-occurred. A cluster of highly shared sequence variants was judged likely to represent a technical artifact of the sequencing pipeline. Because HLA typing was unavailable for some donors at each locus, only the typed subset was used in association tests. According to the authors, the approach could potentially be generalized to other disease states and immunological phenotypes. A later analysis associated some 17,000 TCR beta sequences with specific HLA alleles at a false discovery rate of 0.05. According to a later analysis, TCR association rates differed among HLA loci, with DRB1 alleles showing the most associated TCRs and HLA-C alleles showing the fewest.

The receptor library was made with the immunoSEQ multiplex PCR assay. A mixture of 60 forward primers for TCR Vbeta segments and 13 reverse primers for TCR Jbeta segments was used in the multiplex PCR. Amplification of the CDR3 region of rearranged TCR beta genes was performed with a multiplex PCR assay on genomic DNA. The amplified TCR beta libraries were sequenced on the Illumina HiSeq System as 87-base-pair reads. The source study handled its data this way. Across the 640 or so repertoires, a later analysis counted 60 million to 90 million unique TCR beta chains, roughly 11 million of which were shared by at least two donors. Raw reads were error-corrected and collapsed into unique sequences with a nearest-neighbor algorithm that merged closely related sequences to remove PCR and sequencing errors. Alignment of CDR3 sequences to IMGT reference sequences was used to assign V, D and J gene segments. For a sequence to be retained, a match of at least six nucleotides was required to both a V gene segment and a J gene segment. Rearrangements were called productive when the CDR3 lacked stop codons and stayed in frame with V and J; all others were non-productive. Following IMGT convention, CDR3 was defined as the stretch from the second conserved V-encoded cysteine to the conserved J-encoded phenylalanine. Sequences without an unambiguous match to a single V gene segment were excluded from the earlier analysis of approximately 560 of the donors. An earlier analysis of a few hundred of the donors called V segments functional above 56.7% productive rearrangements and segregating when the between-donor standard deviation exceeded 5%. A statistical classification framework was developed to diagnose cytomegalovirus status using the catalog of TCR beta chain sequences. In a later analysis, V and J genes were assigned by comparing TCR nucleotide sequences against IMGT/GENE-DB human TR gene sequences. The TCRdist pipeline was used in a later analysis to assign CDR3 sequences and most-parsimonious VDJ recombination scenarios. A later analysis defined each TCR beta chain by its CDR3 amino acid sequence plus V-gene family, and excluded reads lacking a unique V-gene family. A later analysis removed 500 to 600 highly shared, low-generation-probability nucleotide sequences to deal with suspected cross-contamination and a sequencing artifact. For each public chain, a later analysis derived a clonal expansion index from normalized ranks of inferred template counts within each repertoire. In a later analysis, generation probabilities were computed with a VDJ recombination model fitted to out-of-frame rearrangements, and the resulting probabilities were checked against IGoR. In a later analysis, TCR-TCR, TCR-HLA and TCR-CMV co-occurrence was scored with hypergeometric tests, and a repertoire-size bias correction was applied to TCR pairs. A later analysis estimated false discovery rates by permuting HLA or CMV assignments 20 times. In a later analysis, co-occurring TCRs were grouped using DBSCAN, with TCRdist sequence similarity added in when clustering inside HLA-allele-positive subsets. Repertoires with fewer than 30,000 or more than 120,000 public chains were left out of co-occurrence clustering, as were about 5 repertoires with anomalous nucleotide sharing. Not all clones reach the TCRdb copy of this immuneACCESS table, which keeps in-frame sequences only. Checked studies attribute under half of the gap to unresolved V genes and leave the rest unexplained. For V, J and clone size, that table is used; D and trimming come from the DNA. The sample table contains around 72,000 clones; only one count was recorded for around 64% of them. The ten biggest clones cover approximately 21% of the sample.

A note on this clone: Its antigen specificity is not known. Per-base qualities were not stored, and no clone one base away is much larger.

In total, approximately 610 healthy bone marrow donors made up the cohort. At the time of sampling, all cohort members were nominally healthy, though unrecorded immune exposures were likely present. The donor was CMV seropositive and was included in the group of approximately 310 seropositive cohort members. Each donor provided a peripheral blood sample, and peripheral blood mononuclear cells were used for TCR beta sequencing. Genomic DNA was extracted from the blood cell samples with the Qiagen DNeasy Blood Extraction Kit. The CDR3 has 16 amino acids, counting the end cysteine and phenylalanine. This entry keeps only the CDR3 DNA: 48 bases, framed from base 1. CDR1 and CDR2 are read off the germline V gene (reference sequence) as LNHDA and SQIVND. V is clipped by 5 bases and J by 0 bases, and the sequence between their germline boundaries is 14 bases long.

The chain links TRBV19 with TRBJ2-4, with TRBD2 as a weak D call on 6 bases. What was sequenced was PBMCs. The TCR sequence derives from a man aged 40-50 years in good health and CMV-seropositive. The CDR3 loop reads CASSSTGDRAKNIQYF. The nucleotides are TGTGCCAGTAGTTCGACGGGGGACCGAGCCAAAAACATTCAGTACTTC.